The clone carrying this T cell receptor beta chain was detected only a few times. Antigen unknown. In this CDR3 the conserved last residue, phenylalanine or tryptophan, is missing, so a read error is likely. Because the CDR3's place on the DNA is in doubt, the DNA is left out and the CDR3 is given as listed by TCRdb. Study-wide points: Tumor memory CD4+ T cell TCR gene usage clustered with blood and lymph node memory CD4+ cells and lymph node naive CD4+ cells.

Amplification of TRBV12-4/TRBJ1-2 clonotypes used adaptor-ligated barcode primers. TCRdb itself ran the multiplex PCR reads through MiXCR, one entry per CDR3 protein. The sample includes 650 to 750 distinct CDR3 sequences, around 28% of them seen just once. From its first to its last residue, the CDR3 has 9 amino acids. Sequenced sample: tumor-infiltrating naive CD4+ T cells sorted from the breast tumor. Subset meaning: naive CD4+ T cells, CD4+CD45RA+CD25-. V gene TRBV12-3 or TRBV12-4 combines with J gene TRBJ1-2; TRBD1 is the table's D call and was not checked against the DNA. The TCR originated in a female donor with breast cancer. The CDR3: CASSNPRDR.